The present T cell receptor (beta chain) was sequenced within a study of blood T cell repertoires in COVID-19. Background on the study: Material from acute and convalescent COVID-19 was sourced from the United States, Italy and Spain. PBMCs, B-cell-depleted T cells, or T cells were the source of the cDNA or gDNA that made up the material.

The V end lost 0 bases, the J end lost 1 base, and 12 bases lay between the germline ends. CDR3 length: 16 residues. The germline gives CDR1 LGHDT, CDR2 YNNKEL (reference sequence). In the study's own analysis: Amplifying reference gene primers gave estimates of nucleated cell counts. Assay used: immunoSEQ multiplex PCR; TCRdb lists only in-frame clones, some missing. V and J calls and clone size follow that table, whereas D and trimming were derived from the DNA. The sample shows approximately 61,000 clones, roughly 86% of them seen only once. The sequenced sample consisted of peripheral blood. The sequence was collected from a human donor in a cohort sampled during active COVID-19. This chain joins TRBV3-1 (or the pseudogene TRBV3-2) and TRBJ2-5; perhaps TRBD2 as D (5 bases). In DNA form, the CDR3 reads TGTGCCAGCAGCCAAGATCGGGGAATGATCCAAGAGACCCAGTACTTC. This gives the protein CASSQDRGMIQETQYF.